Listed here is a single T cell receptor beta chain. This sample was included in a study of blood T cells in healthy people across ages. Primed by a sample-barcoded 5' primer and a J-beta primer mix, a second PCR proceeded for 7 to 11 cycles. TCRdb called the 5' RACE reads again in MiXCR, with one record for every CDR3 protein. This sample carries 1.5 million to 2 million distinct CDR3 sequences, around 48% of them seen once, and the ten largest clones take around 2.1%. Germline CDR1 reads SGHRS; CDR2 reads YFSETQ. CDR3 size: 12 residues. This clonotype was obtained from a woman in her forties in good health. Sequenced material: blood. The chain links TRBV5-1 to TRBJ2-5, with 7 positions matching TRBD1. This CDR3 is CSRDRSEETQYF. As DNA, the CDR3 is TGCTCAAGGGACAGATCCGAAGAGACCCAGTACTTC.